The entry that follows covers one T cell receptor beta chain sequence. Indicated treatment: randomized to nivolumab then ipilimumab (arm A) or the reverse (arm B). From thawed PBMCs, live CD3+CD8+ cells negative for CD19 and CD56 were sorted. The sample is drawn from a study of sequential checkpoint blockade in melanoma. In the study overall: Randomization was 1:1 between first-line nivolumab→ipilimumab and ipilimumab→nivolumab.

This table comes from immunoSEQ multiplex PCR, and its TCRdb copy is limited to in-frame clones, with some not included. The sample holds under 20,000 clones, roughly 80% seen once. CDR1 and CDR2 from the germline V gene are MGHDK and SYGVNS. Trimming took 3 bases from V and 3 from J, leaving 8 bases between them. The CDR3 has 13 amino acids. The TCR originated in a human donor with melanoma. The chain has TRBV25-1 and TRBJ1-2; D remains ambiguous. Source: CD8+ T cells sorted from blood (inferred from file names), taken from a patient given nivolumab and ipilimumab in sequence. CDR3 region: CASSDLPDYGYTF. In nucleotides, the CDR3 is TGTGCCAGCAGTGACCTGCCGGACTATGGCTACACCTTC.